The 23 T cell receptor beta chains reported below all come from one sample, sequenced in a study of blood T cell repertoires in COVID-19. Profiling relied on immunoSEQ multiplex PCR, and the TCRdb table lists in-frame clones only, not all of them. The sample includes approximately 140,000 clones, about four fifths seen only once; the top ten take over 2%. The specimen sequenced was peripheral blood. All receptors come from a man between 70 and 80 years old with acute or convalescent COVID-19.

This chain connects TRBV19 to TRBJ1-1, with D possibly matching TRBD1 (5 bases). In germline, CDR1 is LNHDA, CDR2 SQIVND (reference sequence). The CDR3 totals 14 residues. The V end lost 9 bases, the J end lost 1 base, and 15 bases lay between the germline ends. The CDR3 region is CASLPQGENTEAFF. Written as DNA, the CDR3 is TGTGCCAGCCTCCCCCAGGGTGAGAACACTGAAGCTTTCTTT.

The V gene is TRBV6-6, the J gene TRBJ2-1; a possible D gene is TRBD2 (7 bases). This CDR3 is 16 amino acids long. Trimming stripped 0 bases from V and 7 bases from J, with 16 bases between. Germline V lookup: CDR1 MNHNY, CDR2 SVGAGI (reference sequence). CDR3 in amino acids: CASSYSGGGSQNEQFF. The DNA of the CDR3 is TGTGCCAGCAGTTACTCTGGGGGCGGGAGTCAAAATGAGCAGTTCTTC.

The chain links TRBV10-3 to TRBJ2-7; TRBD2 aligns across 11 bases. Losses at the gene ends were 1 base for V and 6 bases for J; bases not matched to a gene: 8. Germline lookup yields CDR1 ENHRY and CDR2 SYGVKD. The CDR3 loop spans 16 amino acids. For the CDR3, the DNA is TGTGCCATCAGTGAGTATCTAGCGGGAGGACCCGGCGAGCAGTACTTC. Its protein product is CAISEYLAGGPGEQYF.

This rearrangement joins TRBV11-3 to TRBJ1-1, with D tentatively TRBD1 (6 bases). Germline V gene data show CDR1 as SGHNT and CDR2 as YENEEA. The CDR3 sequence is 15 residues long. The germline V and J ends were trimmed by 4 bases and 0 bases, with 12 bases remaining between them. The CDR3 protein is CASSYRQAMNTEAFF. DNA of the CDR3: TGTGCCAGCAGCTATAGACAGGCCATGAACACTGAAGCTTTCTTT.

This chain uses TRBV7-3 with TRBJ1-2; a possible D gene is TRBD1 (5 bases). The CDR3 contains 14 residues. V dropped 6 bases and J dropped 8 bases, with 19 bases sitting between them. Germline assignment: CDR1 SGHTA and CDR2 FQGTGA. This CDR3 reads CASRVPRGDVGYTF. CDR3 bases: TGTGCCAGCAGGGTCCCTCGCGGGGACGTCGGCTACACCTTC.

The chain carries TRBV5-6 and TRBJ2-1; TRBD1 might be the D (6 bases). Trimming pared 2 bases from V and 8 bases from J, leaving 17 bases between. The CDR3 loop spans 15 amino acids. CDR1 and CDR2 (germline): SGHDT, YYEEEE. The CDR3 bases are TGTGCCAGCAGCTTTTGGGGGCCCAAAGCGGATGAGCAGTTCTTC. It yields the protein CASSFWGPKADEQFF.

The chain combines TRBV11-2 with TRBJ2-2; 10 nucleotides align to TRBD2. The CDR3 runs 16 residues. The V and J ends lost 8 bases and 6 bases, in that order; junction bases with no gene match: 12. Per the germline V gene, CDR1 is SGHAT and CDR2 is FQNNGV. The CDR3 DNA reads TGTGCCAGCGTAAACCCCGGGACTAGCGTCGCCGGGGAGCTGTTTTTT. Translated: CASVNPGTSVAGELFF.

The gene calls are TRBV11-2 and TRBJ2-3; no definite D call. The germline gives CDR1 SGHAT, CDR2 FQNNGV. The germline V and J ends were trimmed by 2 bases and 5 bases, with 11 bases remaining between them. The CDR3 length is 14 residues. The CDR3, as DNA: TGTGCCAGCAGCTTAAACAGTGGAAGAGATACGCAGTATTTT. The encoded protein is CASSLNSGRDTQYF.

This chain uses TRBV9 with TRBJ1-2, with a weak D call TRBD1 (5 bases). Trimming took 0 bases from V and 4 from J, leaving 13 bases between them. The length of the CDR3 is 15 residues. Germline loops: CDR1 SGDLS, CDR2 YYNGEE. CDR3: CASSVGDSLGYGYTF. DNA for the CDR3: TGTGCCAGCAGCGTAGGAGACAGCCTAGGCTATGGCTACACCTTC. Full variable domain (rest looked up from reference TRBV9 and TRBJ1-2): DSGVTQTPKHLITATGQRVTLRCSPRSGDLSVYWYQQSLDQGLQFLIQYYNGEERAKGNILERFSAQQFPDLHSELNLSSLELGDSALYFCASSVGDSLGYGYTFGSGTRLTVV.

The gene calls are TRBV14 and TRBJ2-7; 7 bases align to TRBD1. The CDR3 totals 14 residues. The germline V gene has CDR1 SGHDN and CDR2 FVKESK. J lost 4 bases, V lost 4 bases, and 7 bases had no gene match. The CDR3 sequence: CASSRGPGGYEQYF. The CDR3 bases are TGTGCCAGCAGCCGGGGGCCAGGGGGTTACGAGCAGTACTTC.

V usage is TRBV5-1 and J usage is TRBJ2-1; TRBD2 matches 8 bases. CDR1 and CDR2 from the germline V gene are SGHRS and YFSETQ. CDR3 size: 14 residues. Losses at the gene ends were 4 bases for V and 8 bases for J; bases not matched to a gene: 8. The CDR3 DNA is TGCGCCAGCAGCGTGGGACTAGGATTCGATGAGCAGTTCTTC. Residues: CASSVGLGFDEQFF.

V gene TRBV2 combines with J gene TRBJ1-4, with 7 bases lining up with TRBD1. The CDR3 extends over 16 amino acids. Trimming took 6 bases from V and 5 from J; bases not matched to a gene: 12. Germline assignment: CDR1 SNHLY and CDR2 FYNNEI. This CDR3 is CASSVLSTGRNEKLFF. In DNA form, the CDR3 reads TGTGCCAGCAGCGTACTCTCGACAGGGAGGAATGAAAAACTGTTTTTT.

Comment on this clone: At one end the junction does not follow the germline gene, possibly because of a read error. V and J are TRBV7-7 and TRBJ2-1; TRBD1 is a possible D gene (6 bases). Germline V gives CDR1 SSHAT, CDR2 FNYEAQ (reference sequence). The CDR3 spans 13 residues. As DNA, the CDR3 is TGTGCTAGCAGCTTAGATGAGGGGGACGAGCAGTTCTTC. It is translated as CASSLDEGDEQFF.

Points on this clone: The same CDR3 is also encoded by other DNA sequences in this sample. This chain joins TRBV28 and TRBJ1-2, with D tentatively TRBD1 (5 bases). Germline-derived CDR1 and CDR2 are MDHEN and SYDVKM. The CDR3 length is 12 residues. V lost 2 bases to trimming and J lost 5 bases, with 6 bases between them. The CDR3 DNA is TGTGCCAGCAGTTTACAGGGATATGGCTACACCTTC. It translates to CASSLQGYGYTF.

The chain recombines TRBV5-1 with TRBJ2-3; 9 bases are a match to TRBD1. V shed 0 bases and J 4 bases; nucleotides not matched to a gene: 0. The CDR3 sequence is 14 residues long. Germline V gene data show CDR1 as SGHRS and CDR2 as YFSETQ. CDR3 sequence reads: CASSLGQGADTQYF. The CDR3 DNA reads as TGCGCCAGCAGCTTGGGACAGGGGGCAGATACGCAGTATTTT.

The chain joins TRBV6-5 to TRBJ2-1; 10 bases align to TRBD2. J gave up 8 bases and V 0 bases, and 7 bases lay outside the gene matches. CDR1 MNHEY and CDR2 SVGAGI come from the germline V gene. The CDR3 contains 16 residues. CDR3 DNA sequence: TGTGCCAGCAGTTACTCGCGAGCGGGAGGGGGGGATGAGCAGTTCTTC. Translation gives CASSYSRAGGGDEQFF.

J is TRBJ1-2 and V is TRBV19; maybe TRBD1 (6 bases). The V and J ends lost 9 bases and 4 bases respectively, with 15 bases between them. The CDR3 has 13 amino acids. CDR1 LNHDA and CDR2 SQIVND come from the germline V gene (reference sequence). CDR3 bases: TGTGCCAGCGGTATGGGGGCCGTCTATGGCTACACCTTC. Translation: CASGMGAVYGYTF.

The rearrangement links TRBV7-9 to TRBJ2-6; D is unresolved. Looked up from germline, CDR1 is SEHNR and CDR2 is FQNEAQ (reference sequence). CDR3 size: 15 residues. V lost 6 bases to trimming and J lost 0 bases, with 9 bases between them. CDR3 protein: CASSFWLSGANVLTF. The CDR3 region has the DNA TGTGCCAGCAGTTTTTGGCTCTCTGGGGCCAACGTCCTGACTTTC.

For the CDR3, the DNA is TGTGCCAGCCGAACAGATTTCAATCAGCCCCAGCATTTT. It yields the protein CASRTDFNQPQHF. The V call is TRBV6-5, the J call TRBJ1-5; D unresolved. In germline, CDR1 is MNHEY, CDR2 SVGAGI. The CDR3 spans 13 residues. V was pared by 8 bases and J by 3 bases, with 11 bases between.

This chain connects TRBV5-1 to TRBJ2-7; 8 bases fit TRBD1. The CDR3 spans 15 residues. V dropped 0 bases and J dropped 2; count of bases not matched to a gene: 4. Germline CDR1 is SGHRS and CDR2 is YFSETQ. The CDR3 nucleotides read TGCGCCAGCAGCTTGGCCCAGGGGGCGGCCTACGAGCAGTACTTC. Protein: CASSLAQGAAYEQYF.

For the CDR3, the DNA is TGTGCCATCAGTGACGGGAATGAAAAACTGTTTTTT. Residues: CAISDGNEKLFF. V and J are TRBV10-3 and TRBJ1-4, with D uncertain. The CDR3 contains 12 residues. Germline loops: CDR1 ENHRY, CDR2 SYGVKD. The V and J ends lost 3 bases and 5 bases respectively, with 4 bases between them.

The CDR3 sequence: CASSPSGLGAANEKLFF. The CDR3 coding sequence is TGTGCCAGCAGCCCCTCGGGGTTGGGGGCGGCTAATGAAAAACTGTTTTTT. The rearrangement links TRBV4-2 to TRBJ1-4; possible D gene TRBD1, 6 bases. V was clipped by 4 bases and J by 3 bases, with 18 bases between them. The CDR3 extends over 17 amino acids. The germline gives CDR1 LGHNA, CDR2 YNFKEQ.

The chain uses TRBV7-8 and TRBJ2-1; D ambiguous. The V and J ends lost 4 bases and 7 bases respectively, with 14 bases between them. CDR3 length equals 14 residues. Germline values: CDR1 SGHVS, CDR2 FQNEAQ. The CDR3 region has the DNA TGTGCCAGCAGCTCACTCACCTCCACTAATGAGCAGTTCTTC. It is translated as CASSSLTSTNEQFF.